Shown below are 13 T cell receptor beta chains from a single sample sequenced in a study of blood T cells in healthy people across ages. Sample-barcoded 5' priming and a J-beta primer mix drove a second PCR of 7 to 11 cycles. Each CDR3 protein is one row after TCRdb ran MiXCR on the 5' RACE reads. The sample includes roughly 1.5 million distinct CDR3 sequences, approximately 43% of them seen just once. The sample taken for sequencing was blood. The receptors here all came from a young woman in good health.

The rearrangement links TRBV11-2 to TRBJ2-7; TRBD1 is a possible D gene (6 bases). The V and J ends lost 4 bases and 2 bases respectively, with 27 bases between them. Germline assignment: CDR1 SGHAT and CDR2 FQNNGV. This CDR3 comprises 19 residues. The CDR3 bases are TGTGCCAGCAGCTCCTACCAAAAGGGAGACAGGCGTAAGCCCTACGAGCAGTACTTC. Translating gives CASSSYQKGDRRKPYEQYF.

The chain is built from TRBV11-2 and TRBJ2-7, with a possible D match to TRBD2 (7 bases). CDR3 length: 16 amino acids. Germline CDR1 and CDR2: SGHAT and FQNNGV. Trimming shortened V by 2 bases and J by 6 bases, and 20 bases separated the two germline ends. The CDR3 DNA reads TGTGCCAGCAGCTTAAGTACAGGGCGGGGAGGGAGCGAGCAGTACTTC. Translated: CASSLSTGRGGSEQYF.

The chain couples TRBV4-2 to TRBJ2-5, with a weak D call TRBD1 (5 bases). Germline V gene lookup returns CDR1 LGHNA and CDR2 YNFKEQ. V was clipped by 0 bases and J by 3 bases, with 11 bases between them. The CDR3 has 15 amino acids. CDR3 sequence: CASSQDGLQEETQYF. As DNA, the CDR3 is TGTGCCAGCAGCCAAGATGGCCTACAGGAAGAGACCCAGTACTTC.

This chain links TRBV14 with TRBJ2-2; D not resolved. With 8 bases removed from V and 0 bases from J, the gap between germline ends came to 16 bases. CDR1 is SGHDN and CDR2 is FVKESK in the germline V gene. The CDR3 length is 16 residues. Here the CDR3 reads CASGGQAFANTGELFF. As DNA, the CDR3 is TGTGCCAGCGGCGGCCAGGCGTTCGCGAACACCGGGGAGCTGTTTTTT. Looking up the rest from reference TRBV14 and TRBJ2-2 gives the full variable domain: EAGVTQFPSHSVIEKGQTVTLRCDPISGHDNLYWYRRVMGKEIKFLLHFVKESKQDESGMPNNRFLAERTGGTYSTLKVQPAELEDSGVYFCASGGQAFANTGELFFGEGSRLTVL.

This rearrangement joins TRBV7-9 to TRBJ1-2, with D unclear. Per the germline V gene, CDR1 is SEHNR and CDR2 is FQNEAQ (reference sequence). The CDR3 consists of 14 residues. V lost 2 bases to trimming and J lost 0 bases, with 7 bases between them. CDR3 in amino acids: CASSLREANYGYTF. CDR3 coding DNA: TGTGCCAGCAGCTTAAGGGAGGCTAACTATGGCTACACCTTC. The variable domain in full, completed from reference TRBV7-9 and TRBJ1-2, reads DTGVSQNPRHKITKRGQNVTFRCDPISEHNRLYWYRQTLGQGPEFLTYFQNEAQLEKSRLLSDRFSAERPKGSFSTLEIQRTEQGDSAMYLCASSLREANYGYTFGSGTRLTVV.

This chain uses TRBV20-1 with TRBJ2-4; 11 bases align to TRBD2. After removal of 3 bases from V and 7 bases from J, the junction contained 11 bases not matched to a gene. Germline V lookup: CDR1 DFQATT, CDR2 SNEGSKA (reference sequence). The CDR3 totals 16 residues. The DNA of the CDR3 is TGCAGTGCTAGGTCGCTAGCGGGAGGCGTGGTGAACATTCAGTACTTC. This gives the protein CSARSLAGGVVNIQYF.

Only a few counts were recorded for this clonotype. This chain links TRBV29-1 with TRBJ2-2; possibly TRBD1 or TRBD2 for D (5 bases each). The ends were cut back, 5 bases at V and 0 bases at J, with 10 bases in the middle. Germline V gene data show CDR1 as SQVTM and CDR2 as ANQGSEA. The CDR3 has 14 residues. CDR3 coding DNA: TGCAGCGTTCGTAGGGGACCGAACACCGGGGAGCTGTTTTTT. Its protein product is CSVRRGPNTGELFF.

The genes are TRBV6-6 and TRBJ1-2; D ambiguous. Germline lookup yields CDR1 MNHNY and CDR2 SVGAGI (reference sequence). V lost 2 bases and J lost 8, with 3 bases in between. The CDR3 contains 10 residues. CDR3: CASSYDGYTF. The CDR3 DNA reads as TGTGCCAGCAGTTACGACGGCTACACCTTC.

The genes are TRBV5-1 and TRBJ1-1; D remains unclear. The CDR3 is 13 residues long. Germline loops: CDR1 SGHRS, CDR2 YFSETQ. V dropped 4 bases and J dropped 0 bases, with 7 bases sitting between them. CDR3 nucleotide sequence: TGCGCCAGCAGCCCAGTAATGAACACTGAAGCTTTCTTT. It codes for CASSPVMNTEAFF.

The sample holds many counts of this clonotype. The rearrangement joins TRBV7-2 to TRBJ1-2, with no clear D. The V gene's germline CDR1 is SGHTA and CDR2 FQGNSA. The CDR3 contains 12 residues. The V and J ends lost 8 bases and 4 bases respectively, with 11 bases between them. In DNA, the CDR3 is TGTGCCAGCTCGATAACCGCCTATGGCTACACCTTC. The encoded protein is CASSITAYGYTF.

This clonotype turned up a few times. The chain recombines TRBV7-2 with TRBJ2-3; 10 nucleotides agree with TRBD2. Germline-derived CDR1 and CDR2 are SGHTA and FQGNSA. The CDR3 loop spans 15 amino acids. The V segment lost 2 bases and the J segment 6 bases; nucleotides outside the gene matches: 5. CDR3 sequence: CASSLLVSGGDTQYF. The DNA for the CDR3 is TGTGCCAGCAGCTTACTTGTTAGCGGGGGGGATACGCAGTATTTT.

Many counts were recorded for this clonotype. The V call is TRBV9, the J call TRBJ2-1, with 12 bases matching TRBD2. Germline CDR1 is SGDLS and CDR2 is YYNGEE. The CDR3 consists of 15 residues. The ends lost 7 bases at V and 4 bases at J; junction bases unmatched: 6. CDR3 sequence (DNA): TGTGCCAGCGGTTCCGGGACTAGCGGGTACAATGAGCAGTTCTTC. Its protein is CASGSGTSGYNEQFF.

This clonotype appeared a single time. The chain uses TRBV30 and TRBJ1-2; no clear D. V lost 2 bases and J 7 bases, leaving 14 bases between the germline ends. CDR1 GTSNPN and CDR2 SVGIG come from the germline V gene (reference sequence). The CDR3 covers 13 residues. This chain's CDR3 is CAWSIGEGFGYTF. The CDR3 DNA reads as TGTGCCTGGAGTATCGGGGAAGGCTTTGGCTACACCTTC.